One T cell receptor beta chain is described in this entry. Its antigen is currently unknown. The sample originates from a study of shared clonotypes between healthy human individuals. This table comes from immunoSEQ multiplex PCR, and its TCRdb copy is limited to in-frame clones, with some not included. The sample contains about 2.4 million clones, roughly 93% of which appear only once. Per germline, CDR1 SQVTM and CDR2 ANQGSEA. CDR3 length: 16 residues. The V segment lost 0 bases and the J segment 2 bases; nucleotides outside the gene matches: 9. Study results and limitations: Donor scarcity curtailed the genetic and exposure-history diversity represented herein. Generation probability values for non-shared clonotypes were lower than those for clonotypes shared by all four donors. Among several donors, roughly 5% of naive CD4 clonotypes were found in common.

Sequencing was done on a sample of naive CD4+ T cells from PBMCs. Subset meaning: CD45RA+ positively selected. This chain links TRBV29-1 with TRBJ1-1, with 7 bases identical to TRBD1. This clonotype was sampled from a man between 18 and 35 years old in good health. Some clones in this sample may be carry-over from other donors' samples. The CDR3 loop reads CSVEEGDRPLNTEAFF. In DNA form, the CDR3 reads TGCAGCGTTGAAGAAGGGGACAGACCATTAAACACTGAAGCTTTCTTT.